Shown below are 24 T cell receptor beta chains from a single sample sequenced in a study of blood T cell repertoires in COVID-19. Data came from immunoSEQ multiplex PCR; TCRdb stores just in-frame clones and leaves some out. The sample holds around 310,000 clones, roughly nine tenths seen once. The source material was PBMCs or T cells enriched from blood (not recorded which). The source is a woman in her twenties or thirties who had recovered from COVID-19.

The chain is built from TRBV19 and TRBJ2-1, with TRBD1 matching 9 bases. V lost 3 bases and J lost 9; bases outside the gene matches: 9. CDR1 is LNHDA and CDR2 is SQIVND in the germline V gene (reference sequence). The CDR3 is made up of 15 amino acids. The DNA for the CDR3 is TGTGCCAGTAGTATGGGGGACAGGGATTTTGTTGAGCAGTTCTTC. It encodes CASSMGDRDFVEQFF.

This clone was found a few times. CDR3 coding DNA: TGTGCCAGCTCCAAAACCTCTGGTACAGGGACCATGAACACTGAAGCTTTCTTT. Translated, it gives CASSKTSGTGTMNTEAFF. This sequence joins TRBV18 and TRBJ1-1, with D maybe TRBD1 (6 bases). Trimming took 6 bases from V and 0 from J, leaving 23 bases between them. The CDR3 spans 18 residues. The V gene's germline CDR1 is KGHSH and CDR2 LQKENI.

For this clone: The sample holds other DNA sequences that translate to the same CDR3. The rearrangement links TRBV3-1 (or the pseudogene TRBV3-2) to TRBJ1-3; D possibly corresponds to TRBD1 (6 bases). V was pared by 4 bases and J by 1 base, with 8 bases between. The V gene's germline CDR1 is LGHDT and CDR2 YNNKEL (reference sequence). The CDR3 has 14 amino acids. The CDR3 DNA reads as TGTGCCAGCAGCCTGAGGGGGTCTGGAAACACCATATATTTT. It yields the protein CASSLRGSGNTIYF.

This chain links TRBV19 with TRBJ1-5; possibly TRBD1 for D (5 bases). From germline, CDR1 is LNHDA and CDR2 SQIVND (reference sequence). This CDR3 is 14 amino acids long. Trimming took off 4 bases at V and 7 bases at J, with 14 bases between the two ends. The chain's CDR3 is CASSRTRDGQPQHF. The CDR3 bases are TGTGCCAGTAGTAGGACAAGGGATGGGCAGCCCCAGCATTTT.

V usage is TRBV4-3 and J usage is TRBJ1-1; unclear D gene. The germline gives CDR1 LGHNA, CDR2 YSLEER. This CDR3 has 15 residues. With 2 bases removed from V and 6 bases from J, the gap between germline ends came to 16 bases. Here the CDR3 DNA reads TGCGCCAGCAGCCAAAGCCTGACGAGGGTGTCTGAAGCTTTCTTT. Its translation is CASSQSLTRVSEAFF.

Comment on this clone: At one end, the junction sequence differs from germline, possibly due to a read error. The V and J genes are TRBV7-7 and TRBJ2-5; a weak D match, TRBD1 (6 bases). The CDR3 is 13 amino acids. Germline CDR1 is SSHAT and CDR2 is FNYEAQ (reference sequence). CDR3 amino acids: CASSLDGQLIQYF. CDR3 in DNA: TGTGCTAGCAGCTTAGACGGACAGCTGATCCAGTACTTC.

The chain has TRBV7-9 and TRBJ2-3; 11 bases agree with TRBD2. J gave up 2 bases and V 5 bases, and 3 bases lay outside the gene matches. In germline, CDR1 is SEHNR, CDR2 FQNEAQ (reference sequence). This CDR3 is built from 15 residues. The CDR3 region is CASSPTSGNTDTQYF. CDR3 DNA sequence: TGTGCCAGCAGCCCGACTAGCGGGAACACAGATACGCAGTATTTT. The entire variable domain, with the rest obtained from reference TRBV7-9 and TRBJ2-3, is as follows: DTGVSQNPRHKITKRGQNVTFRCDPISEHNRLYWYRQTLGQGPEFLTYFQNEAQLEKSRLLSDRFSAERPKGSFSTLEIQRTEQGDSAMYLCASSPTSGNTDTQYFGPGTRLTVL.

The chain joins TRBV5-1 to TRBJ2-5, with TRBD2 matching 11 bases. The CDR3 runs to 15 residues. The germline CDR1 and CDR2 sequences are SGHRS and YFSETQ. J lost 4 bases, V lost 1 base, and 3 bases had no gene match. In DNA, the CDR3 is TGCGCCAGCAGCTTGCTTCTAGCGGGAGGAGAGACCCAGTACTTC. It is translated as CASSLLLAGGETQYF. The full variable domain, in which reference TRBV5-1 and TRBJ2-5 provide the parts outside the CDR3, is KAGVTQTPRYLIKTRGQQVTLSCSPISGHRSVSWYQQTPGQGLQFLFEYFSETQRNKGNFPGRFSGRQFSNSRSEMNVSTLELGDSALYLCASSLLLAGGETQYFGPGTRLLVL.

The chain employs TRBV2 and TRBJ2-7; no clear D. CDR1 SNHLY and CDR2 FYNNEI come from the germline V gene. V lost 6 bases and J lost 6, with 15 bases in between. The CDR3 is 13 amino acids. The CDR3 here is CASRLRGGSEQYF. CDR3 nucleotide sequence: TGTGCCAGCAGACTTAGAGGTGGATCCGAGCAGTACTTC. The whole variable domain, remainder taken from reference TRBV2 and TRBJ2-7, is EPEVTQTPSHQVTQMGQEVILRCVPISNHLYFYWYRQILGQKVEFLVSFYNNEISEKSEIFDDQFSVERPDGSNFTLKIRSTKLEDSAMYFCASRLRGGSEQYFGPGTRLTVT.

The chain carries TRBV10-1 and TRBJ2-1; TRBD2 matches at 7 bases. The J segment lost 0 bases and the V segment lost 1 base, leaving 6 bases of the junction unmatched. CDR1 WNHNN and CDR2 SYGVQD come from the germline V gene (reference sequence). The CDR3 runs 17 residues. CDR3 in DNA: TGCGCCAGCAGTGAGTGGCCTAGCGGCAACTCCTACAATGAGCAGTTCTTC. The encoded protein is CASSEWPSGNSYNEQFF.

The genes are TRBV10-3 and TRBJ2-7, with 7 nucleotides matching TRBD1. CDR1 is ENHRY, CDR2 SYGVKD, per germline. The CDR3 is 13 amino acids. Unmatched junction bases numbered 4, after V lost 6 bases and J lost 2 bases. DNA of the CDR3: TGTGCCATCAGGGGGGACAGCGCCTACGAGCAGTACTTC. Translation: CAIRGDSAYEQYF.

The gene calls are TRBV3-1 (or the pseudogene TRBV3-2) and TRBJ1-2; the D is unclear. The germline gives CDR1 LGHDT, CDR2 YNNKEL (reference sequence). The CDR3 runs to 13 residues. Trimming cost V 2 bases and J 4 bases, with 8 bases left between them. This chain's CDR3 is CASSQTEGYGYTF. In nucleotides, the CDR3 is TGTGCCAGCAGCCAAACGGAGGGCTATGGCTACACCTTC.

This clone was recorded once. V is TRBV7-6 and J is TRBJ1-4; tentatively, D is TRBD1 (6 bases). The CDR3 totals 15 residues. V dropped 1 base and J dropped 8 bases, with 14 bases sitting between them. Per the germline V gene, CDR1 is SGHVS and CDR2 is FNYEAQ. The CDR3 DNA reads as TGTGCCAGCAGCTTAGTGTCAGGGGCGGAGGAAAAACTGTTTTTT. It codes for CASSLVSGAEEKLFF. Variable domain in full (rest from reference TRBV7-6 and TRBJ1-4): GAGVSQSPRYKVTKRGQDVALRCDPISGHVSLYWYRQALGQGPEFLTYFNYEAQQDKSGLPNDRFSAERPEGSISTLTIQRTEQRDSAMYRCASSLVSGAEEKLFFGSGTQLSVL.

This rearrangement joins TRBV27 to TRBJ2-7; 12 bases map to TRBD2. The germline gives CDR1 MNHEY, CDR2 SMNVEV (reference sequence). This CDR3 contains 17 residues. The V segment lost 5 bases and the J segment 3 bases; nucleotides outside the gene matches: 11. DNA of the CDR3: TGTGCCAGCAGTCTCCGGACTAGCGGGACATCGCACTACGAGCAGTACTTC. Its protein product is CASSLRTSGTSHYEQYF.

The rearrangement joins TRBV10-3 to TRBJ2-5; D is perhaps TRBD1 (5 bases). Germline-derived CDR1 and CDR2 are ENHRY and SYGVKD. V lost 0 bases, J lost 0 bases, and 11 bases lay in between. The CDR3 contains 16 residues. CDR3 nucleotide sequence: TGTGCCATCAGTGAGTCAACAGGATACTACCAAGAGACCCAGTACTTC. It yields the protein CAISESTGYYQETQYF.

This chain uses TRBV3-1 (or the pseudogene TRBV3-2) with TRBJ2-7, with D maybe TRBD1 (5 bases). V was pared by 4 bases and J by 3 bases, with 13 bases between. The CDR3 extends over 14 amino acids. Germline CDR1 reads LGHDT; CDR2 reads YNNKEL (reference sequence). The CDR3 nucleotides are TGTGCCAGCAGCCCCCAACTCGACAGCTACGAGCAGTACTTC. Protein product: CASSPQLDSYEQYF.

CDR3 DNA sequence: TGTGCCAGCAGCTTACTAGCCGCCAATGAGCAGTTCTTC. This encodes CASSLLAANEQFF. This chain uses TRBV7-2 with TRBJ2-1; maybe TRBD2 (5 bases). Deletions cut 2 bases from V and 6 bases from J, with 8 bases between. The CDR3 length is 13 residues. The V gene's germline CDR1 is SGHTA and CDR2 FQGNSA.

J is TRBJ1-1 and V is TRBV11-3, with TRBD1 identical over 8 bases. V was clipped by 0 bases and J by 11 bases; unmatched bases: 8. Germline loops: CDR1 SGHNT, CDR2 YENEEA. The CDR3 is 14 amino acids. The CDR3 DNA follows: TGTGCCAGCAGCTTAGACGCAACAGGGGGAATGGCTTTCTTT. This sequence encodes CASSLDATGGMAFF. The variable domain in full, with the rest retrieved from reference TRBV11-3 and TRBJ1-1, is EAGVVQSPRYKIIEKKQPVAFWCNPISGHNTLYWYLQNLGQGPELLIRYENEEAVDDSQLPKDRFSAERLKGVDSTLKIQPAELGDSAVYLCASSLDATGGMAFFGQGTRLTVV.

This chain links TRBV11-2 with TRBJ1-2, with 8 positions matching TRBD1. The germline V gene encodes CDR1 SGHAT and CDR2 FQNNGV. V dropped 4 bases and J dropped 1; count of bases not matched to a gene: 2. The CDR3 covers 14 residues. The CDR3 loop reads CASSYRGDNYGYTF. The CDR3 DNA reads as TGTGCCAGCAGCTACAGGGGGGATAACTATGGCTACACCTTC.

V gene TRBV14 combines with J gene TRBJ1-2; no clear D gene. The CDR3 consists of 15 residues. Per germline, CDR1 SGHDN and CDR2 FVKESK. Deletions cut 2 bases from V and 8 bases from J, with 18 bases between. The CDR3 reads CASSQNARGVEGYTF. For the CDR3, the DNA is TGTGCCAGCAGCCAAAACGCCCGCGGGGTAGAAGGCTACACCTTC.

The chain employs TRBV30 and TRBJ1-2; 7 bases map to TRBD1. Germline CDR1 and CDR2: GTSNPN and SVGIG (reference sequence). The length of the CDR3 is 14 residues. The junction had 4 bases not matched to a gene; V was cut back by 0 bases and J by 3 bases. The CDR3 reads CAWSVLDRDYGYTF. CDR3 coding DNA: TGTGCCTGGAGTGTGCTTGACAGGGACTATGGCTACACCTTC.

This sequence joins TRBV5-1 and TRBJ1-1, with TRBD1 matching 10 bases. CDR3 length: 15 amino acids. Germline assignment: CDR1 SGHRS and CDR2 YFSETQ. The junction had 8 bases not matched to a gene; V was cut back by 3 bases and J by 6 bases. As DNA, the CDR3 is TGCGCCAGCAGCTCGGCGGGACAGGGGACCCCTGAAGCTTTCTTT. This sequence encodes CASSSAGQGTPEAFF.

V gene TRBV4-2 combines with J gene TRBJ2-7; D might be TRBD1 (6 bases). Trimming removed 3 bases from V and 3 bases from J, with 15 bases in between. Germline V gene sequence: CDR1 LGHNA, CDR2 YNFKEQ. This CDR3 region has 15 residues. In DNA, the CDR3 is TGTGCCAGCAGCCAGATCTCAGGGGCTAACTACGAGCAGTACTTC. The encoded protein is CASSQISGANYEQYF.

The chain employs TRBV14 and TRBJ2-1; TRBD2 aligns across 7 bases. The CDR3 is 13 residues long. Looked up from germline, CDR1 is SGHDN and CDR2 is FVKESK. Germline trimming cut 6 bases from V and 10 bases from J; bases unmatched to any gene: 9. CDR3 bases: TGTGCCAGCAGTGGAGCGGGATGGCGGGAGCAGTTCTTC. This encodes CASSGAGWREQFF.